This TCR beta chain was captured by sequencing in a study of human T cells and chemical hapten exposure. This clonotype came up many times. Described time point: patch test 1, 2 weeks after DPC sensitization. The treatment: therapeutic diphenylcyclopropenone sensitization with weekly scalp DPC. The total RNA was obtained from whole blood that was not fractionated. The V gene's germline CDR1 is SGHTA and CDR2 FQGNSA. This CDR3 has 16 residues. Deletions cut 5 bases from V and 4 bases from J, with 18 bases between. TCRdb ran MiXCR on the RACE reads and lists one entry per CDR3 protein. The table shows over 14,000 distinct CDR3 sequences, with less than 20% occurring only once.

The V call is TRBV7-2, the J call TRBJ2-1; possible D gene TRBD2, 5 bases. The receptor was isolated from a woman aged 25 to 39 with alopecia areata. Some clones in this sample may be carry-over from other donors' samples. Sequenced material: whole blood, taken in connection with sensitization to the hapten diphenylcyclopropenone (DPC). The CDR3, as DNA: TGTGCCAGCAGCAAAGACCGGGATCGCACTTACAATGAGCAGTTCTTC. This encodes CASSKDRDRTYNEQFF.